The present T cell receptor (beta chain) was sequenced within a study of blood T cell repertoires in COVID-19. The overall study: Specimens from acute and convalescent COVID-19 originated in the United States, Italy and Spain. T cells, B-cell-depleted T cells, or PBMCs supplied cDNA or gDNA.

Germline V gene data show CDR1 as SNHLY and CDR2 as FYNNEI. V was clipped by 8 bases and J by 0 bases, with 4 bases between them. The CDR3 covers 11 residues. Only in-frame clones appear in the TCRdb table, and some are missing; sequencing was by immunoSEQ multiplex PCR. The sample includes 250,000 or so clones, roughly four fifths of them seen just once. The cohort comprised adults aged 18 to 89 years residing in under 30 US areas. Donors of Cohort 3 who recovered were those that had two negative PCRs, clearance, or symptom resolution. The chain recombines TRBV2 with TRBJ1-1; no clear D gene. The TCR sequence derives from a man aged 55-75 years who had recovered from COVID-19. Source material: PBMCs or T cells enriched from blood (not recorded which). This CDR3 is CASSMNTEAFF. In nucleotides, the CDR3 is TGTGCCAGCTCTATGAACACTGAAGCTTTCTTT.